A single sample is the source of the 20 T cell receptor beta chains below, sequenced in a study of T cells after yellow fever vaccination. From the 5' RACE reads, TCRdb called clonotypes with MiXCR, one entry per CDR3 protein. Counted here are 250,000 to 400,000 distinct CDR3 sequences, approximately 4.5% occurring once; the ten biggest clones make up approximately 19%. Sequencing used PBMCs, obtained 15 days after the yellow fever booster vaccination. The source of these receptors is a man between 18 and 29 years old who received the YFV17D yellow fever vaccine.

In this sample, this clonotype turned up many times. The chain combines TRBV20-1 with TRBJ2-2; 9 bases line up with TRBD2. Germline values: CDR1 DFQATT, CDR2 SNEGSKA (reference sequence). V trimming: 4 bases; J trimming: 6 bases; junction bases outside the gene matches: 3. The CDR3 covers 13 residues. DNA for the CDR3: TGCAGTGCTAAGCGGGGGGACCCCGGGGAGCTGTTTTTT. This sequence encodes CSAKRGDPGELFF.

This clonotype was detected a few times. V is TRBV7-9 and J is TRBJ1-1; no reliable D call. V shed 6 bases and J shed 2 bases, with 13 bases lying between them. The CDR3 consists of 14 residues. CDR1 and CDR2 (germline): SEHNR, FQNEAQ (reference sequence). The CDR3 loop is CASSFGLINTEAFF. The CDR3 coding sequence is TGTGCCAGCAGTTTCGGACTAATCAACACTGAAGCTTTCTTT. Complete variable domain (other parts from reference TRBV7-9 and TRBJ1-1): DTGVSQNPRHKITKRGQNVTFRCDPISEHNRLYWYRQTLGQGPEFLTYFQNEAQLEKSRLLSDRFSAERPKGSFSTLEIQRTEQGDSAMYLCASSFGLINTEAFFGQGTRLTVV.

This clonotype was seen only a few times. The CDR3 loop is CASSRQTSNQPQHF. For the CDR3, the DNA is TGTGCCAGCTCTAGACAGACTAGCAATCAGCCCCAGCATTTT. The chain carries TRBV2 and TRBJ1-5; perhaps TRBD1 as D (5 bases). The CDR3 length is 14 residues. CDR1 is SNHLY, CDR2 FYNNEI, per germline. The V and J ends lost 8 bases and 0 bases respectively, with 11 bases between them.

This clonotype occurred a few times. This chain's CDR3 is CASSSRASRTSYEQYF. CDR3 coding DNA: TGCGCCAGCAGCTCCCGGGCCAGCCGGACCTCCTACGAGCAGTACTTC. This chain links TRBV5-1 with TRBJ2-7; D ambiguous. Trimming took 3 bases from V and 0 from J, leaving 16 bases between them. The CDR3 sequence is 16 residues long. From germline, CDR1 is SGHRS and CDR2 YFSETQ.

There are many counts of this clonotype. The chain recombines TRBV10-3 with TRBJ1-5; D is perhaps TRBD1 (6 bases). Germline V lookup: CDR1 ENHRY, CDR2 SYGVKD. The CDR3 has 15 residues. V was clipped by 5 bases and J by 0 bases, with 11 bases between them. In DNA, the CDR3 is TGTGCCATCAGTCTAAACAGGGATAGCAATCAGCCCCAGCATTTT. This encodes CAISLNRDSNQPQHF.

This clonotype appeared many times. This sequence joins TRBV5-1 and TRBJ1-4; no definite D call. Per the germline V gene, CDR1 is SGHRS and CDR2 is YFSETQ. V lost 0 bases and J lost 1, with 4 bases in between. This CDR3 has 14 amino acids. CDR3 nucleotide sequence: TGCGCCAGCAGCTTGGGTAGAACTAATGAAAAACTGTTTTTT. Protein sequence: CASSLGRTNEKLFF.

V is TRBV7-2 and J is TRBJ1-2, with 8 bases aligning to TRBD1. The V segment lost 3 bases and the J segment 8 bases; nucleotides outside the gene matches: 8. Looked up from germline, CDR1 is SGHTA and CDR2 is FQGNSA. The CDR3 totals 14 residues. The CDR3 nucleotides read TGTGCCAGCAGCTTCAGGGGGCGCGGGAAAGGCTACACCTTC. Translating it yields CASSFRGRGKGYTF.

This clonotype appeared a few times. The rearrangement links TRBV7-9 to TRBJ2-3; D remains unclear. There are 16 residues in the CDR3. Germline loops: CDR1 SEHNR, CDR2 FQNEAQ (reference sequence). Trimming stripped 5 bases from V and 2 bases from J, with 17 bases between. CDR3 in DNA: TGTGCCAGCAGCCCATTTTATGCCCGGGTCACAGATACGCAGTATTTT. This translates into CASSPFYARVTDTQYF. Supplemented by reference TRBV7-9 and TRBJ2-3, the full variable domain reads DTGVSQNPRHKITKRGQNVTFRCDPISEHNRLYWYRQTLGQGPEFLTYFQNEAQLEKSRLLSDRFSAERPKGSFSTLEIQRTEQGDSAMYLCASSPFYARVTDTQYFGPGTRLTVL.

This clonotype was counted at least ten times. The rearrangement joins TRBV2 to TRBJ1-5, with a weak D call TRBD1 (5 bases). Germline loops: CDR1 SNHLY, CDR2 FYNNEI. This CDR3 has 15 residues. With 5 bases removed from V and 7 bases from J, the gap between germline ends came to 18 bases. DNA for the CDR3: TGTGCCAGCAGTCGGGACTCCCAAGGAGGCCAGCCCCAGCATTTT. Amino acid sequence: CASSRDSQGGQPQHF.

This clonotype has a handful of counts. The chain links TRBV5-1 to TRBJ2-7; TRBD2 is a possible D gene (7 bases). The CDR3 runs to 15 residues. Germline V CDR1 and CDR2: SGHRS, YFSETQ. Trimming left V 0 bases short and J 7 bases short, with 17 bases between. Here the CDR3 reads CASSLVGGGVREQYV. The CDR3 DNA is TGCGCCAGCAGCTTGGTTGGCGGGGGCGTCCGGGAGCAGTACGTC.

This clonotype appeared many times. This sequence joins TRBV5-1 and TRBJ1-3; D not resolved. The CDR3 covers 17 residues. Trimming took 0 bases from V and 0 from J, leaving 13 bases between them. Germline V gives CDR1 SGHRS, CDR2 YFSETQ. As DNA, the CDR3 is TGCGCCAGCAGCTTGGCCTTCCCAGCCGTCTCTGGAAACACCATATATTTT. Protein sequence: CASSLAFPAVSGNTIYF.

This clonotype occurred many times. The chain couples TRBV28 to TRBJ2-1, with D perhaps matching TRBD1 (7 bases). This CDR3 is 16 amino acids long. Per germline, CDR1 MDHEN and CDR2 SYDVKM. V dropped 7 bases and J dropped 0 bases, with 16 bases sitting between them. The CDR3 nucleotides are TGTGCCAGCAAGCCAGGGGGGTTGAGCTCCTACAATGAGCAGTTCTTC. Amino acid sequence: CASKPGGLSSYNEQFF.

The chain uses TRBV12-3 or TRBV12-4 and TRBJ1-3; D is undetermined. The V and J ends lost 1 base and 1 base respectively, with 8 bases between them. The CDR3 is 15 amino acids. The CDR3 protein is CASSLGIRSGNTIYF. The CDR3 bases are TGTGCCAGCAGTTTAGGGATAAGATCTGGAAACACCATATATTTT.

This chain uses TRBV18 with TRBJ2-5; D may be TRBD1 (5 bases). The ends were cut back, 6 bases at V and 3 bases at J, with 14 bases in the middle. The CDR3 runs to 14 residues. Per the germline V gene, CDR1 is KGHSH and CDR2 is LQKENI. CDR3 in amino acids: CASSPRVGEETQYF. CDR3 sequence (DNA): TGTGCCAGCTCCCCCAGGGTTGGCGAAGAGACCCAGTACTTC.

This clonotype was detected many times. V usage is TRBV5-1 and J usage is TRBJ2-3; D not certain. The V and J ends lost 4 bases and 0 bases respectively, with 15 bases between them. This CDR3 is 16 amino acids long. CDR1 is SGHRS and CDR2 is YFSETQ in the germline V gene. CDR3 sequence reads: CASSPLLLLSTDTQYF. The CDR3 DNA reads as TGCGCCAGCAGCCCTCTACTACTCCTCAGCACAGATACGCAGTATTTT. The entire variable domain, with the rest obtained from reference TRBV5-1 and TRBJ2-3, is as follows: KAGVTQTPRYLIKTRGQQVTLSCSPISGHRSVSWYQQTPGQGLQFLFEYFSETQRNKGNFPGRFSGRQFSNSRSEMNVSTLELGDSALYLCASSPLLLLSTDTQYFGPGTRLTVL.

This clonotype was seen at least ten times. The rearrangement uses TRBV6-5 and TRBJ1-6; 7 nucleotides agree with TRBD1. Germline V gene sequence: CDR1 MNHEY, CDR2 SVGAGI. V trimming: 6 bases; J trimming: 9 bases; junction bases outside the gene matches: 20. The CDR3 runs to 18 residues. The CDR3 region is CASSRALGQAGGISPLHF. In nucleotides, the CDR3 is TGTGCCAGCAGCCGGGCTCTCGGACAGGCCGGAGGGATTTCACCCCTCCACTTT.

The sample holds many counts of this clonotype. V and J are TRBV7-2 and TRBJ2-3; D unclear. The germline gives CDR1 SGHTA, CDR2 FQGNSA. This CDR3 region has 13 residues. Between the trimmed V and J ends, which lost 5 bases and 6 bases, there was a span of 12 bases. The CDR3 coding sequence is TGTGCCAGCAGCCAGGTGGGTCCGGATACGCAGTATTTT. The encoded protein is CASSQVGPDTQYF. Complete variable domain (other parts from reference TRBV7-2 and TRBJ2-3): GAGVSQSPSNKVTEKGKDVELRCDPISGHTALYWYRQSLGQGLEFLIYFQGNSAPDKSGLPSDRFSAERTGGSVSTLTIQRTQQEDSAVYLCASSQVGPDTQYFGPGTRLTVL.

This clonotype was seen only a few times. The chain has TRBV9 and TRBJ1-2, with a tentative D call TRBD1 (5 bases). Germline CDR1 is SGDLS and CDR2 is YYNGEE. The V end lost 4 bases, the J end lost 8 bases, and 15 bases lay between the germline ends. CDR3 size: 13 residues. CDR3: CASSPHGGLGYTF. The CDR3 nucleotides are TGTGCCAGCAGCCCACACGGGGGGTTGGGCTACACCTTC.

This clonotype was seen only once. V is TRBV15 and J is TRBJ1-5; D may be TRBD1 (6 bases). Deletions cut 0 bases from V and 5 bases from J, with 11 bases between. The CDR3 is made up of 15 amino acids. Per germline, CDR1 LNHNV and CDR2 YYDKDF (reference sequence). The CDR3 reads CATSRDWDNYQPQHF. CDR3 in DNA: TGTGCCACCAGCAGAGATTGGGACAATTATCAGCCCCAGCATTTT.

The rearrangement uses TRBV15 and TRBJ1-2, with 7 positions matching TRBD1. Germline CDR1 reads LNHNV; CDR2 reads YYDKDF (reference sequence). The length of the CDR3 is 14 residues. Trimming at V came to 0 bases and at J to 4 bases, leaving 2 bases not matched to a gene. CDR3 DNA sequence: TGTGCCACCAGCAGAGAGGCAGGGGGCTATGGCTACACCTTC. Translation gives CATSREAGGYGYTF.